This T cell receptor (beta chain) was sequenced for a study of response to subunit inactivated influenza vaccine. Germline V gene sequence: CDR1 SGHDN, CDR2 FVKESK. The CDR3 covers 17 residues. V shed 0 bases, J shed 5 bases, and the junction held 10 bases outside the gene matches. TCRdb processed the RT-PCR reads anew with MiXCR; each CDR3 protein has one entry. The repertoire holds 170,000 or so distinct CDR3 sequences, with 9.5% to 12% as singletons. This clonotype occurred a few times. The sequence came from a man between 50 and 75 years old who received an inactivated influenza vaccine. This specimen consisted of CD8+ T cells sorted from PBMCs, obtained roughly 24 months after vaccination. The rearrangement links TRBV14 to TRBJ2-3; 8 positions agree with TRBD2. CDR3 protein: CASSQDNYGGAIDTQYF. In DNA form, the CDR3 reads TGTGCCAGCAGCCAAGATAATTACGGGGGGGCCATAGATACGCAGTATTTT. The full variable domain, with the rest looked up from reference TRBV14 and TRBJ2-3, is EAGVTQFPSHSVIEKGQTVTLRCDPISGHDNLYWYRRVMGKEIKFLLHFVKESKQDESGMPNNRFLAERTGGTYSTLKVQPAELEDSGVYFCASSQDNYGGAIDTQYFGPGTRLTVL.